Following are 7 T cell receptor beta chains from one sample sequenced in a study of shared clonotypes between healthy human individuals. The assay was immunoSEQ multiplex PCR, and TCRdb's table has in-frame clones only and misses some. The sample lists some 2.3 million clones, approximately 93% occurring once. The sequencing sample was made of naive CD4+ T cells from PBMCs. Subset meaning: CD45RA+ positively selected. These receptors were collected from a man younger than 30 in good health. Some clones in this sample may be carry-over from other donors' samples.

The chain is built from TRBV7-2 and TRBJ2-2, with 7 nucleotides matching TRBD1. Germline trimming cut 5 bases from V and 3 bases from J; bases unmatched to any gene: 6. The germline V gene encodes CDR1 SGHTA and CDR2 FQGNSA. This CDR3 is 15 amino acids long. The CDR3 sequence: CASSPSTGYTGELFF. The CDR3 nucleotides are TGTGCCAGCAGCCCGTCGACAGGGTACACCGGGGAGCTGTTTTTT.

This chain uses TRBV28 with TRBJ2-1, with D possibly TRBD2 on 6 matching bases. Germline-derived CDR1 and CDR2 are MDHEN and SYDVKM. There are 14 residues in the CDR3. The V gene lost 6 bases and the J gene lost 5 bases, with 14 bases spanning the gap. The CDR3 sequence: CASRKPGLDNEQFF. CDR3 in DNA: TGTGCCAGCAGGAAACCGGGACTCGACAATGAGCAGTTCTTC.

The CDR3 sequence is CASTPTGTERYEQYF. DNA for the CDR3: TGTGCCAGCACCCCGACGGGGACAGAAAGGTACGAGCAGTACTTC. The chain links TRBV7-9 to TRBJ2-7; 7 nucleotides align to TRBD1. V lost 7 bases, J lost 4 bases, and 13 bases stayed unmatched. This CDR3 contains 15 residues. Germline V gene sequence: CDR1 SEHNR, CDR2 FQNEAQ (reference sequence).

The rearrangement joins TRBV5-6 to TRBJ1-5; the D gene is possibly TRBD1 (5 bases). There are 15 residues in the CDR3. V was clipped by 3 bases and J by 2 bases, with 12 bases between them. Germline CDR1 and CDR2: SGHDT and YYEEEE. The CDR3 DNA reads TGTGCCAGCAGCTCCCCAAGGGACGGCAATCAGCCCCAGCATTTT. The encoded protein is CASSSPRDGNQPQHF.

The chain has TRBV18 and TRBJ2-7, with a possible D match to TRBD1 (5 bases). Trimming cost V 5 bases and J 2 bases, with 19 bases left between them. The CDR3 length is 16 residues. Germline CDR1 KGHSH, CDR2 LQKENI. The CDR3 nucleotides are TGTGCCAGCTCAGGGCAGGGCCCCTCCTTTCCCTACGAGCAGTACTTC. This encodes CASSGQGPSFPYEQYF. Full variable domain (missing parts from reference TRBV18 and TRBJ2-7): NAGVMQNPRHLVRRRGQEARLRCSPMKGHSHVYWYRQLPEEGLKFMVYLQKENIIDESGMPKERFSAEFPKEGPSILRIQQVVRGDSAAYFCASSGQGPSFPYEQYFGPGTRLTVT.

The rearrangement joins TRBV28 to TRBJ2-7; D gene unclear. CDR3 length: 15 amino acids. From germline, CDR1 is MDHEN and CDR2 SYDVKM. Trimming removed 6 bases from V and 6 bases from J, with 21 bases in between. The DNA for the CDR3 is TGTGCCAGCAGGCCACCCGTAGCCCCAGTTGGCGAGCAGTACTTC. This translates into CASRPPVAPVGEQYF. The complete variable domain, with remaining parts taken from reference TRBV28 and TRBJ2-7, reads DVKVTQSSRYLVKRTGEKVFLECVQDMDHENMFWYRQDPGLGLRLIYFSYDVKMKEKGDIPEGYSVSREKKERFSLILESASTNQTSMYLCASRPPVAPVGEQYFGPGTRLTVT.

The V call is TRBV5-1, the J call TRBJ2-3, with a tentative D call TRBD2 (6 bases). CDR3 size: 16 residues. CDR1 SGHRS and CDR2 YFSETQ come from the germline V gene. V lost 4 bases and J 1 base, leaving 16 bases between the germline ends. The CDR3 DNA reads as TGCGCCAGCAGCGCACAACCTAGCGCCCGCACAGATACGCAGTATTTT. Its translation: CASSAQPSARTDTQYF.